The 22 T cell receptor beta chains in this list originate from one sample, sequenced in a study of blood T cell repertoires in COVID-19. Data came from immunoSEQ multiplex PCR; TCRdb stores just in-frame clones and leaves some out. This sample has around 200,000 clones, with 83% found just once. Sequencing input: peripheral blood. Receptors were obtained from a middle-aged woman with acute or convalescent COVID-19.

The chain joins TRBV19 to TRBJ2-5; 8 positions match TRBD2. The J segment lost 4 bases and the V segment lost 3 bases, leaving 10 bases of the junction unmatched. Germline CDR1 LNHDA, CDR2 SQIVND (reference sequence). The CDR3 extends over 16 amino acids. CDR3 nucleotide sequence: TGTGCCAGTAGTATTAGTGGCGGGGGGCCAGCAGAGACCCAGTACTTC. It encodes CASSISGGGPAETQYF.

The J gene is TRBJ2-5, the V gene TRBV11-2, with D tentatively TRBD2 (5 bases). This CDR3 region has 16 residues. Germline-derived CDR1 and CDR2 are SGHAT and FQNNGV. The V gene lost 1 base and the J gene lost 4 bases, with 16 bases spanning the gap. The CDR3 region is CASSLGSRSAGETQYF. The CDR3 DNA reads TGTGCCAGCAGCTTAGGATCAAGGTCGGCGGGAGAGACCCAGTACTTC.

The rearrangement uses TRBV7-9 and TRBJ2-3, with D tentatively TRBD1 (7 bases). Germline V gene data show CDR1 as SEHNR and CDR2 as FQNEAQ (reference sequence). The V gene lost 4 bases and the J gene lost 2 bases, with 10 bases spanning the gap. The CDR3 has 14 residues. CDR3: CASSSRGATDTQYF. For the CDR3, the DNA is TGTGCCAGCAGCTCCAGGGGGGCCACAGATACGCAGTATTTT.

The J gene is TRBJ1-1, the V gene TRBV28, with TRBD1 matching over 8 bases. The germline V gene has CDR1 MDHEN and CDR2 SYDVKM. V gave up 5 bases and J gave up 5 bases; unmatched junction bases: 10. The CDR3 extends over 15 amino acids. The CDR3 loop is CASSRPGTGTTEAFF. The CDR3 coding sequence is TGTGCCAGCAGTCGACCCGGGACAGGTACGACTGAAGCTTTCTTT. The whole variable domain, filled in from reference TRBV28 and TRBJ1-1, reads DVKVTQSSRYLVKRTGEKVFLECVQDMDHENMFWYRQDPGLGLRLIYFSYDVKMKEKGDIPEGYSVSREKKERFSLILESASTNQTSMYLCASSRPGTGTTEAFFGQGTRLTVV.

The chain employs TRBV11-2 and TRBJ2-3; weak D call: TRBD1 (6 bases). CDR3 length equals 16 residues. The germline V gene has CDR1 SGHAT and CDR2 FQNNGV. The germline V and J ends were trimmed by 1 base and 0 bases, with 11 bases remaining between them. The CDR3 is CASSLGGQLSTDTQYF. The CDR3 DNA is TGTGCCAGCAGCTTAGGGGGGCAGCTAAGCACAGATACGCAGTATTTT. Drawing the rest from reference TRBV11-2 and TRBJ2-3, the complete variable domain is EAGVAQSPRYKIIEKRQSVAFWCNPISGHATLYWYQQILGQGPKLLIQFQNNGVVDDSQLPKDRFSAERLKGVDSTLKIQPAKLEDSAVYLCASSLGGQLSTDTQYFGPGTRLTVL.

V is TRBV7-8 and J is TRBJ2-3; D not certain. Trimming removed 5 bases at V and 3 bases at J, with 9 bases between. CDR3 size: 13 residues. The germline V gene has CDR1 SGHVS and CDR2 FQNEAQ. CDR3 sequence reads: CASSPAMTDTQYF. CDR3 DNA: TGTGCCAGCAGCCCAGCTATGACAGATACGCAGTATTTT.

J is TRBJ1-6 and V is TRBV4-1, with 10 bases aligning to TRBD1. Losses at the gene ends were 3 bases for V and 8 bases for J; bases not matched to a gene: 16. The germline gives CDR1 MGHRA, CDR2 YSYEKL. There are 19 residues in the CDR3. CDR3 sequence reads: CASSQIRDRGPRPHSPLHF. CDR3 nucleotides: TGCGCCAGCAGCCAGATCCGGGACAGGGGCCCCAGACCCCATTCACCCCTCCACTTT.

This clone was seen once. The CDR3 DNA reads TGTGCCAGCAACAGGGACAGAGATAATGAAAAACTGTTTTTT. Translating gives CASNRDRDNEKLFF. The chain carries TRBV2 and TRBJ1-4; 7 positions agree with TRBD1. The germline V gene has CDR1 SNHLY and CDR2 FYNNEI. Germline trimming cut 7 bases from V and 4 bases from J; bases unmatched to any gene: 6. The CDR3 runs 14 residues.

The chain is built from TRBV5-8 and TRBJ1-5, with D possibly TRBD1 on 6 matching bases. Trimming cost V 0 bases and J 3 bases, with 16 bases left between them. CDR1 and CDR2 from the germline V gene are SGHTS and YDEGEE. The CDR3 extends over 17 amino acids. The CDR3 DNA reads TGTGCCAGCAGCTTGGGGTTCTTTTCAGGGGCCAATCAGCCCCAGCATTTT. Residues: CASSLGFFSGANQPQHF.

The chain recombines TRBV7-2 with TRBJ2-7; TRBD2 is a possible D gene (6 bases). The CDR3 contains 16 residues. Trimming cost V 5 bases and J 6 bases, with 23 bases left between them. The germline gives CDR1 SGHTA, CDR2 FQGNSA. In DNA, the CDR3 is TGTGCCAGCAGCGTTACCCGGGACTTGACTACGAGCGAGCAGTACTTC. It translates to CASSVTRDLTTSEQYF.

Of note for this clone: A junction end diverges from the germline sequence, so it may reflect a read error. The chain employs TRBV7-7 and TRBJ1-1, with unresolved D. The CDR3 runs 13 residues. CDR1 is SSHAT and CDR2 is FNYEAQ in the germline V gene (reference sequence). CDR3 protein: CASSVDLSTEAFF. The CDR3 DNA sequence: TGTGCTAGCAGCGTAGACTTGAGCACTGAAGCTTTCTTT.

The chain recombines TRBV9 with TRBJ1-2; D might be TRBD1 (6 bases). Germline values: CDR1 SGDLS, CDR2 YYNGEE. Trimming shortened V by 1 base and J by 3 bases, and 10 bases separated the two germline ends. This CDR3 is built from 14 residues. The CDR3 region has the DNA TGTGCCAGCAGCGTATCTCCAGGGGACTATGGCTACACCTTC. It codes for CASSVSPGDYGYTF.

The rearrangement links TRBV5-1 to TRBJ2-1; TRBD1 matches 9 bases. Germline V gene sequence: CDR1 SGHRS, CDR2 YFSETQ. This CDR3 spans 16 amino acids. V lost 3 bases, J lost 2 bases, and 6 bases stayed unmatched. The CDR3 DNA follows: TGCGCCAGCAGCTGGGCGGGACAGGGCACCTACAATGAGCAGTTCTTC. This sequence encodes CASSWAGQGTYNEQFF.

The chain carries TRBV7-9 and TRBJ1-2, with TRBD1 matching over 7 bases. Germline assignment: CDR1 SEHNR and CDR2 FQNEAQ (reference sequence). This CDR3 has 13 residues. The trim removed 3 bases at V and 6 bases at J, leaving 4 bases unmatched. The CDR3 DNA sequence: TGTGCCAGCAGCTTTCACAGGGGAAATGGCTACACCTTC. This translates into CASSFHRGNGYTF.

The chain carries TRBV5-6 and TRBJ2-1; a weak D match, TRBD2 (6 bases). This CDR3 region has 15 residues. V dropped 2 bases and J dropped 6 bases, with 15 bases sitting between them. Germline V gene data show CDR1 as SGHDT and CDR2 as YYEEEE. This CDR3 is CASSFPLADLNEQFF. CDR3 bases: TGTGCCAGCAGCTTCCCATTAGCGGACCTCAATGAGCAGTTCTTC. Based on the CDR3 plus reference TRBV5-6 and TRBJ2-1, the full variable domain is DAGVTQSPTHLIKTRGQQVTLRCSPKSGHDTVSWYQQALGQGPQFIFQYYEEEERQRGNFPDRFSGHQFPNYSSELNVNALLLGDSALYLCASSFPLADLNEQFFGPGTRLTVL.

The chain couples TRBV19 to TRBJ2-7; TRBD1 aligns across 8 bases. Germline trimming cut 5 bases from V and 2 bases from J; bases unmatched to any gene: 8. CDR1 and CDR2 (germline): LNHDA, SQIVND (reference sequence). This CDR3 spans 15 amino acids. The CDR3: CASSFRTGYTYEQYF. In nucleotides, the CDR3 is TGTGCCAGTAGTTTCCGGACAGGGTATACCTACGAGCAGTACTTC.

This chain links TRBV19 with TRBJ1-5; D might be TRBD1 (5 bases). The CDR3 has 12 amino acids. V lost 5 bases, J lost 7 bases, and 9 bases lay in between. Germline assignment: CDR1 LNHDA and CDR2 SQIVND (reference sequence). CDR3 sequence reads: CASSWGGQPQHF. CDR3 in DNA: TGTGCCAGTAGTTGGGGGGGACAGCCCCAGCATTTT.

This chain links TRBV5-6 with TRBJ2-1, with 9 bases identical to TRBD2. From germline, CDR1 is SGHDT and CDR2 YYEEEE. V was clipped by 1 base and J by 2 bases; unmatched bases: 4. The CDR3 covers 16 residues. The DNA for the CDR3 is TGTGCCAGCAGCTTGACGCTAGCGGGACCCTACAATGAGCAGTTCTTC. Translation gives CASSLTLAGPYNEQFF.

This clone is a singleton in its sample. V and J are TRBV12-3 or TRBV12-4 and TRBJ2-7; 7 bases fit TRBD1. The ends lost 5 bases at V and 5 bases at J; junction bases unmatched: 6. The CDR3 is 13 residues long. CDR3 sequence: CASSPTGPNEQYF. The CDR3, as DNA: TGTGCCAGCAGTCCGACAGGGCCAAACGAGCAGTACTTC.

The chain is built from TRBV28 and TRBJ2-5, with TRBD2 matching over 9 bases. The CDR3 is 15 residues long. Germline lookup yields CDR1 MDHEN and CDR2 SYDVKM. V gave up 4 bases and J gave up 4 bases; unmatched junction bases: 7. The CDR3 bases are TGTGCCAGCAGTTCGTTAGCGGGAGAGGTAGAGACCCAGTACTTC. Its protein product is CASSSLAGEVETQYF.

This sequence joins TRBV1 and TRBJ2-3; TRBD1 is the table's D call and was not checked against the DNA. TRBV1 is reported as a pseudogene. The CDR3 has 16 residues. For the CDR3, the DNA is TGCACCAGCAGCCCTACAATGGGGGCTAGCACAGATACGCAGTATTTT. Translation: CTSSPTMGASTDTQYF.

The rearrangement links TRBV11-3 to TRBJ2-3; D is unclear. The CDR3 contains 13 residues. Per the germline V gene, CDR1 is SGHNT and CDR2 is YENEEA. Trimming took off 1 base at V and 4 bases at J, with 6 bases between the two ends. The CDR3 here is CASSLVSSDTQYF. The CDR3 bases are TGTGCCAGCAGCTTAGTTTCATCAGATACGCAGTATTTT.